The rows below give T cell receptor beta chains drawn from one sample of a study of blood T cells in healthy people across ages. TCRdb passed the 5' RACE reads through MiXCR, listing each CDR3 protein once. The table shows roughly 1,100,000 distinct CDR3 sequences, with around 25% occurring only once. This sample was also put to use in a study of T cells of mothers and their children.

Sequences were obtained from blood. The receptors derive from a girl aged 2 to 10 in good health. The CDR3 runs from the conserved cysteine through the conserved F or W. D genes are given only for firm matches. Clone sizes are given selectively: once, few, many, or a class where the clone is expanded.

. | TRBJ1-4 | TRBV18 | . | CASSPDRTREKLLF | TGTGCCAGCTCACCCGACAGGACCCGTGAAAAACTGCTTTTT
. | TRBJ2-3 | TRBV11-3 | . | CASSLTWGSTDTQYF | TGTGCCAGCAGCTTAACATGGGGTTCGACAGATACGCAGTATTTT
. | TRBJ1-1 | TRBV5-4 | . | CASSPGVGVTEAFF | TGTGCCAGCAGCCCAGGTGTTGGGGTAACTGAAGCTTTCTTT
. | TRBJ1-1 | TRBV3-1 | . | CASMRTGLGTEAFF | TGTGCCAGCATGAGAACAGGGCTGGGTACTGAAGCTTTCTTT
few | TRBJ2-7 | TRBV12-3/TRBV12-4 | TRBD2 | CASSLALRGDPYEQYF | TGTGCCAGCAGTTTAGCCCTCCGGGGGGACCCCTACGAGCAGTACTTC
. | TRBJ2-3 | TRBV12-3/TRBV12-4 | . | CASSHWGPSTDTQYF | TGTGCCAGCAGCCACTGGGGCCCTAGCACAGATACGCAGTATTTT
. | TRBJ1-5 | TRBV19 | . | CASSILQGPQHF | TGTGCCAGTAGTATACTACAGGGGCCCCAGCATTTT
few | TRBJ2-1 | TRBV10-3 | . | CAISESGGAKEQFF | TGTGCCATCAGTGAGTCTGGCGGAGCGAAAGAGCAGTTCTTC
few | TRBJ2-2 | TRBV7-6 | . | CASSSFSGELFF | TGTGCCAGCAGCTCTTTTTCCGGGGAGCTGTTTTTT
few | TRBJ2-7 | TRBV10-3 | . | CAISVDPSRPSSYEQYF | TGTGCCATCAGTGTGGACCCTAGCCGTCCGAGCTCCTACGAGCAGTACTTC
few | TRBJ2-2 | TRBV7-6 | . | CASSLAPGNTGELFF | TGTGCCAGCAGCTTAGCCCCGGGGAACACCGGGGAGCTGTTTTTT
once | TRBJ2-7 | TRBV5-5 | TRBD1 | CASSLAPDRVPFGEQYF | TGTGCCAGCAGCTTGGCCCCGGACAGGGTCCCTTTTGGCGAGCAGTACTTC
few | TRBJ2-5 | TRBV27 | . | CASSFMGAAETQYF | TGTGCCAGCAGTTTCATGGGGGCCGCGGAGACCCAGTACTTC
few | TRBJ2-3 | TRBV28 | . | CASSTLGLEVTSTDTQYF | TGTGCCAGCAGTACCCTAGGACTGGAAGTAACTAGCACAGATACGCAGTATTTT
few | TRBJ2-1 | TRBV9 | . | CASSPTDPRVDNEQFF | TGTGCCAGCAGCCCAACAGACCCGCGAGTGGACAATGAGCAGTTCTTC
. | TRBJ2-1 | TRBV7-6 | TRBD2 | CASRPTSGYYNEQFF | TGTGCCAGCAGACCAACTAGCGGGTATTACAATGAGCAGTTCTTC
. | TRBJ2-3 | TRBV11-2 | . | CASSFVVDTQYF | TGTGCCAGCAGCTTCGTAGTAGATACGCAGTATTTT
few | TRBJ2-6 | TRBV2 | TRBD1 | CARSDRVLPGANVLTF | TGTGCCCGCTCGGACAGGGTGCTCCCTGGGGCCAACGTCCTGACTTTC
few | TRBJ2-6 | TRBV7-9 | . | CASSLNWAGHSGANVLTF | TGTGCCAGCAGCTTAAATTGGGCGGGACACTCTGGGGCCAACGTCCTGACTTTC
many | TRBJ2-5 | TRBV7-2 | . | CASSSQYQETQYF | TGTGCCAGCAGCTCCCAGTACCAAGAGACCCAGTACTTC
. | TRBJ2-7 | TRBV4-3 | . | CASSQAKDSYEQYF | TGCGCCAGCAGCCAAGCTAAAGATTCCTACGAGCAGTACTTC
few | TRBJ1-4 | TRBV7-9 | TRBD1 | CASSSTGYLNEKLFF | TGTGCCAGCAGCTCGACAGGGTACCTTAATGAAAAACTGTTTTTT
. | TRBJ2-7 | TRBV28 | . | CASSPTTGVAYEQYF | TGTGCCAGCAGTCCGACGACTGGCGTCGCCTACGAGCAGTACTTC
few | TRBJ2-5 | TRBV27 | TRBD2 | CASSFLGLAGGETQYF | TGTGCCAGCAGTTTCCTCGGACTAGCGGGGGGAGAGACCCAGTACTTC
. | TRBJ2-1 | TRBV20-1 | TRBD2 | CSARDRLAGEVEQFF | TGCAGTGCTAGGGATAGACTAGCGGGGGAGGTTGAGCAGTTCTTC
. | TRBJ1-5 | TRBV6-1 | . | CASRQRGVGNGHF | TGTGCCAGCAGGCAACGGGGTGTAGGGAATGGGCATTTT
few | TRBJ1-1 | TRBV2 | . | CASRWGSTEAFF | TGTGCCAGCAGGTGGGGGAGCACTGAAGCTTTCTTT
few | TRBJ1-4 | TRBV10-3 | . | CANSDSGDEKLFF | TGTGCCAACAGTGATTCAGGGGATGAAAAACTGTTTTTT
few | TRBJ1-2 | TRBV20-1 | . | CSARGRENYGYTF | TGCAGTGCTAGAGGCAGGGAGAACTATGGCTACACCTTC
. | TRBJ2-3 | TRBV5-1 | TRBD1 | CASSLEQGQGILDTQYF | TGCGCCAGCAGCTTGGAACAGGGACAGGGCATTTTAGATACGCAGTATTTT
few | TRBJ2-1 | TRBV9 | . | CASSGGGGRDEQFF | TGTGCCAGCAGCGGAGGAGGGGGGCGCGATGAGCAGTTCTTC
. | TRBJ1-1 | TRBV7-2 | . | CASSSVRQGNAFF | TGTGCCAGCAGCTCTGTCCGCCAGGGGAATGCTTTCTTT
few | TRBJ2-5 | TRBV2 | TRBD1 | CATRGQGNQETQYF | TGTGCCACCCGGGGACAGGGCAACCAAGAGACCCAGTACTTC
. | TRBJ1-2 | TRBV10-3 | . | CAISGVGGYTF | TGTGCCATCAGTGGTGTGGGAGGCTACACCTTC
few | TRBJ1-1 | TRBV20-1 | . | CSASSSQVINTEAFF | TGCAGTGCTAGTTCTAGCCAGGTGATTAACACTGAAGCTTTCTTT
. | TRBJ2-1 | TRBV5-1 | . | CASSSDLGRAYNEQFF | TGCGCCAGCAGCTCCGATCTCGGGAGAGCCTACAATGAGCAGTTCTTC
few | TRBJ2-1 | TRBV6-5 | . | CASSPNRNEQFF | TGTGCCAGCAGTCCGAACCGCAATGAGCAGTTCTTC
. | TRBJ1-3 | TRBV27 | . | CASSSMASGNTIYF | TGTGCCAGCAGCTCCATGGCCTCTGGAAACACCATATATTTT
few | TRBJ2-3 | TRBV20-1 | TRBD2 | CSARVARGAFTDTQYF | TGCAGTGCTAGAGTCGCGCGGGGGGCCTTCACAGATACGCAGTATTTT
many | TRBJ1-1 | TRBV18 | . | CASSHGTPGQTEAFF | TGTGCCAGCTCACACGGGACGCCCGGTCAGACTGAAGCTTTCTTT
. | TRBJ2-1 | TRBV5-1 | TRBD2 | CASSVDDASGGANEQFF | TGCGCCAGCAGCGTCGACGATGCTAGCGGGGGGGCTAATGAGCAGTTCTTC
once | TRBJ1-2 | TRBV7-9 | . | CASSSDGRSYTF | TGTGCCAGCAGCTCGGACGGACGGTCCTACACCTTC
. | TRBJ2-1 | TRBV7-9 | . | CASSAGGPEPLNEQFF | TGTGCCAGCAGCGCCGGAGGGCCGGAACCTCTAAATGAGCAGTTCTTC
. | TRBJ2-4 | TRBV5-1 | TRBD2 | CASSPQAGGEGNIQYF | TGCGCCAGCAGCCCCCAAGCGGGGGGCGAGGGAAACATTCAGTACTTC
few | TRBJ2-7 | TRBV29-1 | TRBD2 | CSVVQREGREQYF | TGCAGCGTTGTCCAGCGGGAGGGCCGTGAGCAGTACTTC
. | TRBJ2-5 | TRBV9 | TRBD2 | CASSSLAGGPETQYF | TGTGCCAGCAGCTCCCTAGCGGGGGGGCCCGAGACCCAGTACTTC
. | TRBJ2-7 | TRBV29-1 | . | CSGRINYEQYF | TGCAGCGGGAGGATAAACTACGAGCAGTACTTC
few | TRBJ2-4 | TRBV7-8 | . | CASSFGGEAKNIQYF | TGTGCCAGCAGCTTTGGAGGGGAAGCCAAAAACATTCAGTACTTC
. | TRBJ1-4 | TRBV18 | . | CASSPWEGDEKLFF | TGTGCCAGCTCACCATGGGAAGGGGATGAAAAACTGTTTTTT
. | TRBJ2-5 | TRBV12-3/TRBV12-4 | TRBD2 | CASRGLAVSQETQYF | TGTGCCAGCAGGGGGCTAGCGGTATCCCAAGAGACCCAGTACTTC
. | TRBJ2-1 | TRBV7-9 | . | CASSRSGTGTGEQFF | TGTGCCAGCAGTCGCTCCGGGACCGGGACGGGAGAGCAGTTCTTC
few | TRBJ2-7 | TRBV12-3/TRBV12-4 | TRBD1 | CASSFGDRIRYEQYF | TGTGCCAGCAGTTTCGGGGACAGGATCCGCTACGAGCAGTACTTC
. | TRBJ1-5 | TRBV7-3 | . | CASSPHRGRMAQHF | TGTGCCAGCAGCCCCCATAGGGGTAGGATGGCCCAGCATTTT
. | TRBJ2-5 | TRBV4-1 | TRBD1 | CASSQDTRETGEERRETQYF | TGCGCCAGCAGCCAAGATACGAGGGAGACAGGGGAAGAACGAAGAGAGACCCAGTACTTC
. | TRBJ2-5 | TRBV19 | . | CASTSGGKVGTQYF | TGTGCCAGCACCTCCGGAGGCAAAGTAGGGACCCAGTACTTC